This is a list of T cell receptor beta chains from one sample in a study of cytomegalovirus exposure and HLA in healthy donors. Assay used: immunoSEQ multiplex PCR; TCRdb lists only in-frame clones, some missing. The table shows more than 200,000 clones, with about 90% occurring only once. The sequenced sample was PBMCs. All receptors derive from a man younger than 30 in good health and CMV-seropositive. Both conserved end residues are part of each CDR3. A D gene is named only where the DNA matches it firmly. Clone size, where shown, is once, few, many, or a class for clones that have expanded.

d_call: TRBD1
clone_size: -
j_call: TRBJ1-2
v_call: TRBV7-9
cdr3_nt: TGTGCCAGCCTCTTAGAGGGGGGACAGGGAGGCTACACCTTC
cdr3_aa: CASLLEGGQGGYTF

d_call: -
clone_size: -
j_call: TRBJ2-3
v_call: TRBV4-1
cdr3_nt: TGCGCCAGCAGCCAAGGGGGAAGCGACACAGATACGCAGTATTTT
cdr3_aa: CASSQGGSDTDTQYF

d_call: TRBD2
clone_size: -
j_call: TRBJ2-1
v_call: TRBV6-6
cdr3_nt: TGTGCCAGCAGTTCCGGGACTAGCCGCTACAATGAGCAGTTCTTC
cdr3_aa: CASSSGTSRYNEQFF

d_call: -
clone_size: -
j_call: TRBJ2-7
v_call: TRBV4-3
cdr3_nt: TGCGCCAGCAGCCAAGAATGGGCCAGCTCCTACGAGCAGTACTTC
cdr3_aa: CASSQEWASSYEQYF

d_call: -
clone_size: -
j_call: TRBJ1-1
v_call: TRBV29-1
cdr3_nt: TGCAGCGGGGGTCAGAACACTGAAGCTTTCTTT
cdr3_aa: CSGGQNTEAFF

d_call: -
clone_size: -
j_call: TRBJ1-5
v_call: TRBV4-1
cdr3_nt: TGCGCCAGCTCACCCTCCGTAGGCAATCAGCCCCAGCATTTT
cdr3_aa: CASSPSVGNQPQHF

d_call: -
clone_size: -
j_call: TRBJ2-7
v_call: TRBV2
cdr3_nt: TGTGCCAGCTCTTCCACACTAGACTACGAGCAGTACTTC
cdr3_aa: CASSSTLDYEQYF

d_call: -
clone_size: -
j_call: TRBJ2-7
v_call: TRBV5-1
cdr3_nt: TGCGCCAGCAGTGAGCGGTACGAGCAGTACTTC
cdr3_aa: CASSERYEQYF

d_call: -
clone_size: -
j_call: TRBJ1-5
v_call: TRBV27
cdr3_nt: TGTGCCAGCAGTTTAACCGGGACTACCCAGCCCCAGCATTTT
cdr3_aa: CASSLTGTTQPQHF

d_call: -
clone_size: -
j_call: TRBJ1-2
v_call: TRBV28
cdr3_nt: TGTGCCAGCAGTTCCCCCGGGACGTCGGATGGCTACACCTTC
cdr3_aa: CASSSPGTSDGYTF

d_call: TRBD2
clone_size: once
j_call: TRBJ2-1
v_call: TRBV5-1
cdr3_nt: TGCGCCAGCAGCTGGACTAGCGGGAATGAGCAGTTCTTC
cdr3_aa: CASSWTSGNEQFF

d_call: -
clone_size: -
j_call: TRBJ1-4
v_call: TRBV7-2
cdr3_nt: TGTGCCAGCAGCTTACCCGGGGAAAAACTGTTTTTT
cdr3_aa: CASSLPGEKLFF

d_call: -
clone_size: -
j_call: TRBJ2-6
v_call: TRBV9
cdr3_nt: TGTGCCAGCAGCGTATCATCAGAAGGGTTCTCTGGGGCCAACGTCCTGACTTTC
cdr3_aa: CASSVSSEGFSGANVLTF

d_call: TRBD1
clone_size: -
j_call: TRBJ1-3
v_call: TRBV30
cdr3_nt: TGTGCCTGGAGTGTGACAGGGTGGGACACCATATATTTT
cdr3_aa: CAWSVTGWDTIYF

d_call: -
clone_size: -
j_call: TRBJ2-5
v_call: TRBV7-6
cdr3_nt: TGTGCCAGCAGCCCTCAGGGGTTTCTGGGAGAGACCCAGTACTTC
cdr3_aa: CASSPQGFLGETQYF

d_call: -
clone_size: -
j_call: TRBJ2-1
v_call: TRBV9
cdr3_nt: TGTGCCAGCAGCGTAGGCGGCGGGGTTTCCTACAATGAGCAGTTCTTC
cdr3_aa: CASSVGGGVSYNEQFF

d_call: -
clone_size: -
j_call: TRBJ2-5
v_call: TRBV27
cdr3_nt: TGTGCCAGCAGTTTAGGGGCAGGGTGGGGGGAGACCCAGTACTTC
cdr3_aa: CASSLGAGWGETQYF

d_call: -
clone_size: -
j_call: TRBJ2-2
v_call: TRBV5-1
cdr3_nt: TGCGCCAGCAGCTTTCTGGCGACTGGGGAGCTGTTTTTT
cdr3_aa: CASSFLATGELFF

d_call: -
clone_size: -
j_call: TRBJ2-2
v_call: TRBV9
cdr3_nt: TGTGCCAGCAGCCTAACTAGTTACGGGGAGCTGTTTTTT
cdr3_aa: CASSLTSYGELFF

d_call: TRBD1
clone_size: -
j_call: TRBJ1-3
v_call: TRBV7-2
cdr3_nt: TGTGCCAGCAGCGCCGGGACAGGGTTCGGAAACACCATATATTTT
cdr3_aa: CASSAGTGFGNTIYF

d_call: TRBD2
clone_size: -
j_call: TRBJ2-1
v_call: TRBV4-2
cdr3_nt: TGTGCCAGCAGCCAAGAACTAGCGGGAGAGGCGCATGAGCAGTTCTTC
cdr3_aa: CASSQELAGEAHEQFF

d_call: TRBD1
clone_size: -
j_call: TRBJ2-7
v_call: TRBV28
cdr3_nt: TGTGCCAGCACCATAGGCGGGACAGGGTGGACGGAGCAGTACTTC
cdr3_aa: CASTIGGTGWTEQYF

d_call: TRBD1
clone_size: -
j_call: TRBJ1-1
v_call: TRBV9
cdr3_nt: TGTGCCAGCAGCGTAGCGTGGGACAGCATGAACACTGAAGCTTTCTTT
cdr3_aa: CASSVAWDSMNTEAFF

d_call: TRBD2
clone_size: -
j_call: TRBJ2-3
v_call: TRBV5-6
cdr3_nt: TGTGCCAGCAGGGGGACTAGTGATACGCAGTATTTT
cdr3_aa: CASRGTSDTQYF

d_call: TRBD1
clone_size: -
j_call: TRBJ1-3
v_call: TRBV25-1
cdr3_nt: TGTGCCAGCAGTGAAGGGACAGGGGCGGTTGGAAACACCATATATTTT
cdr3_aa: CASSEGTGAVGNTIYF

d_call: TRBD1
clone_size: -
j_call: TRBJ2-5
v_call: TRBV28
cdr3_nt: TGTGCCAGCAGTTTATGGACAGGGAATGTTGCAGAGACCCAGTACTTC
cdr3_aa: CASSLWTGNVAETQYF

d_call: TRBD1
clone_size: -
j_call: TRBJ2-7
v_call: TRBV29-1
cdr3_nt: TGCAGCGTCTACGACCGGACAGGGACGGCGGGAGAGCAGTACTTC
cdr3_aa: CSVYDRTGTAGEQYF

d_call: TRBD1
clone_size: -
j_call: TRBJ1-2
v_call: TRBV7-2
cdr3_nt: TGTGCCAGCAGCTTGGGAGGACAGGGTACGGACTATGGCTACACCTTC
cdr3_aa: CASSLGGQGTDYGYTF

d_call: TRBD2
clone_size: -
j_call: TRBJ2-3
v_call: TRBV5-1
cdr3_nt: TGCGCCAGCAGCTTGGAGTGGCGGGAGTCAGATACGCAGTATTTT
cdr3_aa: CASSLEWRESDTQYF

d_call: TRBD1
clone_size: -
j_call: TRBJ1-2
v_call: TRBV5-6
cdr3_nt: TGTGCCAGCAGCCTTCCCGGACAGGAGGAGTTCTATGGCTACACCTTC
cdr3_aa: CASSLPGQEEFYGYTF

d_call: -
clone_size: -
j_call: TRBJ1-2
v_call: TRBV2
cdr3_nt: TGTGCCAGCAGTGAGTCGGTTTACTATGGCTACACCTTC
cdr3_aa: CASSESVYYGYTF

d_call: -
clone_size: once
j_call: TRBJ2-7
v_call: TRBV7-9
cdr3_nt: TGTGCCAGCAGCTTAATTCTTAACGGCGAGCAGTACTTC
cdr3_aa: CASSLILNGEQYF

d_call: TRBD2
clone_size: -
j_call: TRBJ2-1
v_call: TRBV19
cdr3_nt: TGTGCCAGTAGCCTTCTAGCGGCCCCCTACAATGAGCAGTTCTTC
cdr3_aa: CASSLLAAPYNEQFF

d_call: -
clone_size: -
j_call: TRBJ1-1
v_call: TRBV28
cdr3_nt: TGTGCCAGCAGTTTCAGTAGGGGAGGGCACACTGAAGCTTTCTTT
cdr3_aa: CASSFSRGGHTEAFF

d_call: TRBD2
clone_size: -
j_call: TRBJ2-1
v_call: TRBV27
cdr3_nt: TGTGCCAGCAGACCCGGACTAGCGGGAGGGAATGAGCAGTTCTTC
cdr3_aa: CASRPGLAGGNEQFF

d_call: TRBD2
clone_size: few
j_call: TRBJ2-7
v_call: TRBV27
cdr3_nt: TGTGCCAGCAGTTTTGGCGGGAGGGGAGGCGAGCAGTACTTC
cdr3_aa: CASSFGGRGGEQYF

d_call: -
clone_size: -
j_call: TRBJ2-1
v_call: TRBV7-9
cdr3_nt: TGTGCCAGCAGCCGTACGGCGGGGTCTGGTTGGAATGAGCAGTTCTTC
cdr3_aa: CASSRTAGSGWNEQFF

d_call: TRBD1
clone_size: -
j_call: TRBJ1-2
v_call: TRBV19
cdr3_nt: TGTGCCAGTAATACGGGACAGATCCAGAATGGCTACACCTTC
cdr3_aa: CASNTGQIQNGYTF

d_call: -
clone_size: -
j_call: TRBJ2-2
v_call: TRBV2
cdr3_nt: TGTGCCAGCAGTGATAGGGTTAACGGGGAGCTGTTTTTT
cdr3_aa: CASSDRVNGELFF

d_call: -
clone_size: -
j_call: TRBJ1-2
v_call: TRBV6-5
cdr3_nt: TGTGCCAGCAGTTACAGGGGTGGCTACACCTTC
cdr3_aa: CASSYRGGYTF

d_call: TRBD1
clone_size: -
j_call: TRBJ2-1
v_call: TRBV30
cdr3_nt: TGTGCCTGGACGCCCAGGGACAGGGCATACAATGAGCAGTTCTTC
cdr3_aa: CAWTPRDRAYNEQFF

d_call: TRBD2
clone_size: -
j_call: TRBJ2-2
v_call: TRBV7-8
cdr3_nt: TGTGCCAGCAGCGCCCTTAGCGGGACGAACACCGGGGAGCTGTTTTTT
cdr3_aa: CASSALSGTNTGELFF

d_call: -
clone_size: -
j_call: TRBJ1-2
v_call: TRBV6-1
cdr3_nt: TGTGCCAGCTATGGCAAGGGACTGTACTATGGCTACACCTTC
cdr3_aa: CASYGKGLYYGYTF

d_call: TRBD1
clone_size: -
j_call: TRBJ2-7
v_call: TRBV7-9
cdr3_nt: TGTGCCTCCCAGGGGACAGACTCCTACGAGCAGTACTTC
cdr3_aa: CASQGTDSYEQYF

d_call: -
clone_size: once
j_call: TRBJ2-7
v_call: TRBV29-1
cdr3_nt: TGCAGCGTAAATCAGGGGTACGAGCAGTACTTC
cdr3_aa: CSVNQGYEQYF

d_call: -
clone_size: -
j_call: TRBJ2-3
v_call: TRBV7-8
cdr3_nt: TGTGCCAGCAGCCTTGTACGCACAGATACGCAGTATTTT
cdr3_aa: CASSLVRTDTQYF